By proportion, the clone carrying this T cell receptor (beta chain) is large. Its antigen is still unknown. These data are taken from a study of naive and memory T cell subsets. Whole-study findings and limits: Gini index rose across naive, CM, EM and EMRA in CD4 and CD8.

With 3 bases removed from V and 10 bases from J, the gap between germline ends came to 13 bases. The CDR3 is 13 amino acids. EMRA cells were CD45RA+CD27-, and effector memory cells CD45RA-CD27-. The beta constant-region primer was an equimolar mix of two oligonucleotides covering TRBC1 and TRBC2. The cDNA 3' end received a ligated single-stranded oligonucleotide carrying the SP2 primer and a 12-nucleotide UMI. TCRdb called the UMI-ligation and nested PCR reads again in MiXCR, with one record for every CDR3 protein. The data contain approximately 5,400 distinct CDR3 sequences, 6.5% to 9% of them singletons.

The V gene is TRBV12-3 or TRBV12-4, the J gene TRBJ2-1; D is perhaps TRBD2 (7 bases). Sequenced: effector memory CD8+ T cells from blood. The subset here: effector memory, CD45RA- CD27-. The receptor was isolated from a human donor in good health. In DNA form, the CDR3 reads TGTGCCAGCAGTTTCGGGGGGCGAGGGGAGCAGTTCTTC. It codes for CASSFGGRGEQFF.